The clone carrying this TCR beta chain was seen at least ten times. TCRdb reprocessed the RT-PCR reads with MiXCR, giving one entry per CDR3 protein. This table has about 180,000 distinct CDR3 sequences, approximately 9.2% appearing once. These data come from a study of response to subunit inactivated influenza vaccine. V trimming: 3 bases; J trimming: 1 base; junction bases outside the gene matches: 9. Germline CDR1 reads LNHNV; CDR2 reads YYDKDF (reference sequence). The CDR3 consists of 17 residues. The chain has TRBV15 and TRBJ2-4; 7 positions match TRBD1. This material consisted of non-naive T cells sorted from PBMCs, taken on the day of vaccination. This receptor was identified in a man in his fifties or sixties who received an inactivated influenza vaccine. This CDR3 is CATSSEKTGNAKNIQYF. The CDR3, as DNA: TGTGCCACCAGCAGTGAAAAGACAGGGAACGCCAAAAACATTCAGTACTTC. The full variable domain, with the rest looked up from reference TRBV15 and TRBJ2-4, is DAMVIQNPRYQVTQFGKPVTLSCSQTLNHNVMYWYQQKSSQAPKLLFHYYDKDFNNEADTPDNFQSRRPNTSFCFLDIRSPGLGDTAMYLCATSSEKTGNAKNIQYFGAGTRLSVL.